This T cell receptor beta chain was observed in a study of T cells in localized non-small cell lung cancer. Study conclusions and caveats: Sequencing was limited to one tumor region, leaving the possibility of heterogeneity open. Uninvolved adjacent lung showed peak T cell clonality, exceeding tumor. Within adjacent lung there appeared a median approximately 60 of the top 100 tumor clones.

This CDR3 is 14 amino acids long. Germline V gene data show CDR1 as SGHKS and CDR2 as YYEKEE (reference sequence). V was trimmed by 0 bases and J by 3 bases, leaving 7 bases between them. Details on this clone: Its antigen remains unknown.

Here immunoSEQ multiplex PCR was the method, and the copy in TCRdb shows in-frame clones only, minus some. This table has tens of thousands of clones, around 86% appearing once. Sample: peripheral blood, taken before any cancer treatment. The V call is TRBV5-5, the J call TRBJ1-5; no firm D call. The sequence came from a male donor at least 60 years old with stage III squamous cell lung carcinoma. This CDR3 reads CASSLGDTNQPQHF. DNA of the CDR3: TGTGCCAGCAGCTTGGGAGACACCAATCAGCCCCAGCATTTT.